These 27 T cell receptor beta chains share one sample of origin, sequenced in a study of blood T cell repertoires in COVID-19. TCRdb keeps only in-frame clones here, not all; method: immunoSEQ multiplex PCR. The data hold over 200,000 clones, with about 90% observed a single time. The sequenced material came from PBMCs or T cells enriched from blood (not recorded which). These receptors were collected from a human donor in a cohort exposed to, infected with or recovered from COVID-19 (not recorded which). The donor label of this sample is uncertain.

The CDR3: CASSLAGRNSPLHF. CDR3 bases: TGTGCCAGCAGTTTGGCAGGGAGGAATTCACCCCTCCACTTT. V gene TRBV6-2 or TRBV6-3 combines with J gene TRBJ1-6; possible D gene TRBD1, 5 bases. Germline CDR1 and CDR2: MNHEY and SVGEGT. The CDR3 is 14 amino acids. V dropped 4 bases and J dropped 7 bases, with 11 bases sitting between them.

This clone was observed a few times. The chain combines TRBV6-5 with TRBJ2-7; D unclear. The CDR3 runs 14 residues. Trimming took off 0 bases at V and 0 bases at J, with 6 bases between the two ends. CDR1 is MNHEY, CDR2 SVGAGI, per germline. CDR3 sequence: CASSYSQSSYEQYF. The CDR3 DNA follows: TGTGCCAGCAGTTACTCACAAAGCTCCTACGAGCAGTACTTC.

The rearrangement joins TRBV5-1 to TRBJ2-7, with 8 nucleotides matching TRBD1. The V and J ends lost 4 bases and 2 bases, in that order; junction bases with no gene match: 8. CDR1 and CDR2 from the germline V gene are SGHRS and YFSETQ. This CDR3 contains 15 residues. The CDR3 nucleotides are TGCGCCAGCAGCCTCCGGGACAGGTTGACCTACGAGCAGTACTTC. Protein: CASSLRDRLTYEQYF.

This chain links TRBV7-9 with TRBJ2-2; D not resolved. The CDR3 extends over 12 amino acids. From germline, CDR1 is SEHNR and CDR2 FQNEAQ (reference sequence). Trimming cost V 2 bases and J 5 bases, with 3 bases left between them. The CDR3 region is CASSLSTGELFF. The CDR3 nucleotides read TGTGCCAGCAGCTTATCTACCGGGGAGCTGTTTTTT.

The rearrangement uses TRBV7-9 and TRBJ2-1, with a possible D match to TRBD2 (6 bases). The CDR3 totals 17 residues. Germline values: CDR1 SEHNR, CDR2 FQNEAQ (reference sequence). Deletions cut 1 base from V and 7 bases from J, with 20 bases between. CDR3 DNA sequence: TGTGCCAGCAGCTTAGACTTGGAGGGTCCCCGCAAAAATGAGCAGTTCTTC. Translating it yields CASSLDLEGPRKNEQFF.

The J gene is TRBJ1-1, the V gene TRBV7-9, with 7 bases matching TRBD1. The junction had 4 bases not matched to a gene; V was cut back by 1 base and J by 2 bases. Per the germline V gene, CDR1 is SEHNR and CDR2 is FQNEAQ (reference sequence). The CDR3 runs 15 residues. In DNA form, the CDR3 reads TGTGCCAGCAGCTTAGGCTACAGGGGTAACACTGAAGCTTTCTTT. Its protein is CASSLGYRGNTEAFF.

The rearrangement joins TRBV9 to TRBJ1-1; D not certain. V was trimmed by 2 bases and J by 6 bases, leaving 8 bases between them. The CDR3 totals 12 residues. Germline V lookup: CDR1 SGDLS, CDR2 YYNGEE. CDR3 sequence: CASSVEGAEAFF. The CDR3 DNA sequence: TGTGCCAGCAGCGTCGAGGGCGCTGAAGCTTTCTTT.

The chain has TRBV29-1 and TRBJ2-5; 9 bases are shared with TRBD1. Germline V gene sequence: CDR1 SQVTM, CDR2 ANQGSEA. Trimming removed 8 bases from V and 3 bases from J; junction bases left unmatched: 7. The CDR3 totals 13 residues. As DNA, the CDR3 is TGCAGCAGCGGGACAGGGAGAAAAGAGACCCAGTACTTC. Protein product: CSSGTGRKETQYF.

This chain joins TRBV6-5 and TRBJ1-5; D gene unclear. With 2 bases removed from V and 5 bases from J, the gap between germline ends came to 7 bases. The CDR3 runs 13 residues. Germline V gives CDR1 MNHEY, CDR2 SVGAGI. In DNA form, the CDR3 reads TGTGCCAGCAGTTACCGGTACGATCAGCCCCAGCATTTT. It translates to CASSYRYDQPQHF.

The chain couples TRBV4-3 to TRBJ1-2, with TRBD1 identical over 8 bases. CDR1 is LGHNA and CDR2 is YSLEER in the germline V gene. This CDR3 is built from 16 residues. J gave up 3 bases and V 4 bases, and 10 bases lay outside the gene matches. CDR3 protein: CASSPASTGADYGYTF. The CDR3 DNA is TGCGCCAGCAGCCCGGCCTCGACAGGGGCTGACTATGGCTACACCTTC.

The chain joins TRBV2 to TRBJ1-1; possibly TRBD1 for D (5 bases). Germline V gene data show CDR1 as SNHLY and CDR2 as FYNNEI. Trimming stripped 6 bases from V and 5 bases from J, with 16 bases between. The CDR3 is made up of 14 amino acids. CDR3 nucleotide sequence: TGTGCCAGCAGCAAGTCGGGGGAAGAGACTGAAGCTTTCTTT. The encoded protein is CASSKSGEETEAFF.

This chain connects TRBV5-4 to TRBJ1-1, with 12 bases matching TRBD1. Germline assignment: CDR1 SGHNT and CDR2 YYREEE (reference sequence). This CDR3 contains 19 residues. V shed 4 bases, J shed 3 bases, and the junction held 16 bases outside the gene matches. CDR3 loop: CASSTKGSGTGGEDTEAFF. CDR3 DNA sequence: TGTGCCAGCAGCACAAAGGGCTCCGGGACAGGGGGCGAAGACACTGAAGCTTTCTTT.

The V gene is TRBV19, the J gene TRBJ2-3, with 8 bases fitting TRBD1. After removal of 5 bases from V and 2 bases from J, the junction contained 3 bases not matched to a gene. CDR1 LNHDA and CDR2 SQIVND come from the germline V gene (reference sequence). The CDR3 has 14 amino acids. CDR3 sequence: CASSGQGVTDTQYF. CDR3 sequence (DNA): TGTGCCAGTAGTGGACAGGGAGTCACAGATACGCAGTATTTT.

The rearrangement joins TRBV9 to TRBJ1-3, with TRBD1 matching over 7 bases. Germline lookup yields CDR1 SGDLS and CDR2 YYNGEE. The CDR3 sequence is 17 residues long. With 2 bases clipped from V and 0 bases from J, the junction kept 8 bases outside the gene matches. The CDR3 here is CASSVRDSTNSGNTIYF. The DNA for the CDR3 is TGTGCCAGCAGCGTTCGGGACAGTACCAACTCTGGAAACACCATATATTTT.

This chain links TRBV7-9 with TRBJ1-2; possible D gene TRBD1, 6 bases. The germline V and J ends were trimmed by 4 bases and 2 bases, with 17 bases remaining between them. The CDR3 runs 16 residues. Per germline, CDR1 SEHNR and CDR2 FQNEAQ (reference sequence). The DNA for the CDR3 is TGTGCCAGCAGCTCCGGTGTCAGGGGCTGGAACTATGGCTACACCTTC. Its protein is CASSSGVRGWNYGYTF.

The chain carries TRBV5-1 and TRBJ2-2, with unresolved D. The length of the CDR3 is 16 residues. Trimming cost V 0 bases and J 2 bases, with 11 bases left between them. The germline gives CDR1 SGHRS, CDR2 YFSETQ. The CDR3 loop reads CASSLAGRSNTGELFF. For the CDR3, the DNA is TGCGCCAGCAGCTTGGCTGGAAGGAGTAACACCGGGGAGCTGTTTTTT.

This chain's CDR3 is CASSIYQGQMNTEAFF. The CDR3 coding sequence is TGTGCCAGTAGTATATACCAGGGGCAGATGAACACTGAAGCTTTCTTT. V and J are TRBV19 and TRBJ1-1, with D possibly matching TRBD1 (6 bases). Trimming removed 2 bases from V and 0 bases from J, with 13 bases in between. CDR3 size: 16 residues. Germline V gives CDR1 LNHDA, CDR2 SQIVND (reference sequence).

A few counts support this clone. The chain uses TRBV12-3 or TRBV12-4 and TRBJ1-1; no reliable D call. Trimming cost V 1 base and J 4 bases, with 4 bases left between them. CDR3 length: 12 residues. The CDR3 loop reads CASSLGLTEAFF. CDR3 DNA sequence: TGTGCCAGCAGTTTAGGGCTCACTGAAGCTTTCTTT.

The rearrangement joins TRBV7-9 to TRBJ2-7; 7 bases match TRBD1. CDR3 length: 16 amino acids. Germline V lookup: CDR1 SEHNR, CDR2 FQNEAQ (reference sequence). After removal of 4 bases from V and 7 bases from J, the junction contained 16 bases not matched to a gene. CDR3 residues: CASSSPRTGGVDEQYF. CDR3 bases: TGTGCCAGCAGCTCCCCGAGGACAGGTGGAGTGGATGAGCAGTACTTC. The full variable domain, its missing parts supplied by reference TRBV7-9 and TRBJ2-7, is DTGVSQNPRHKITKRGQNVTFRCDPISEHNRLYWYRQTLGQGPEFLTYFQNEAQLEKSRLLSDRFSAERPKGSFSTLEIQRTEQGDSAMYLCASSSPRTGGVDEQYFGPGTRLTVT.

The rearrangement joins TRBV30 to TRBJ2-3, with 7 bases matching TRBD2. The germline V gene has CDR1 GTSNPN and CDR2 SVGIG (reference sequence). The CDR3 has 14 residues. With 3 bases clipped from V and 11 bases from J, the junction kept 14 bases outside the gene matches. The CDR3 protein is CAWSPLRGEEGQYF. The CDR3 DNA follows: TGTGCCTGGAGCCCACTACGGGGGGAAGAGGGGCAGTATTTT.

The chain couples TRBV19 to TRBJ1-5; D remains unclear. V lost 5 bases to trimming and J lost 9 bases, with 8 bases between them. The CDR3 is made up of 11 amino acids. Germline lookup yields CDR1 LNHDA and CDR2 SQIVND (reference sequence). CDR3 loop: CASSAVGPQHF. The CDR3 nucleotides are TGTGCCAGTAGTGCGGTGGGGCCCCAGCATTTT.

This chain links TRBV2 with TRBJ1-2; D is unresolved. This CDR3 contains 12 residues. V gave up 5 bases and J gave up 5 bases, with 9 bases separating them. The germline V gene encodes CDR1 SNHLY and CDR2 FYNNEI. The CDR3 DNA reads TGTGCCAGCAGTATCACGGGTTATGGCTACACCTTC. Amino acids: CASSITGYGYTF.

The V and J genes are TRBV19 and TRBJ2-3; D remains unclear. Between the trimmed V and J ends, which lost 4 bases and 5 bases, there was a span of 7 bases. Germline V gene lookup returns CDR1 LNHDA and CDR2 SQIVND (reference sequence). This CDR3 has 12 amino acids. The CDR3 DNA is TGTGCCAGTAGTACCTCGGGAGATACGCAGTATTTT. Translating it yields CASSTSGDTQYF.

The rearrangement links TRBV24-1 to TRBJ2-5, with TRBD2 matching 12 bases. The CDR3 consists of 16 residues. Germline CDR1 is KGHDR and CDR2 is SFDVKD. The ends lost 3 bases at V and 3 bases at J; junction bases unmatched: 4. The CDR3 sequence is CATSDRLAGGEETQYF. CDR3 DNA sequence: TGTGCCACCAGTGATAGGCTAGCGGGGGGGGAAGAGACCCAGTACTTC.

The J gene is TRBJ1-2, the V gene TRBV6-6; a weak D match, TRBD1 (5 bases). CDR3 length equals 18 residues. Germline V gives CDR1 MNHNY, CDR2 SVGAGI (reference sequence). Trimming stripped 5 bases from V and 1 base from J, with 23 bases between. The CDR3, as DNA: TGTGCCAGCAGTCGTTCAAGGAGGGAGGGGTCTTTTAACTATGGCTACACCTTC. Amino acid sequence: CASSRSRREGSFNYGYTF.

The gene calls are TRBV4-3 and TRBJ1-1; D perhaps matches TRBD1 (6 bases). Between the trimmed V and J ends, which lost 4 bases and 5 bases, there was a span of 17 bases. CDR1 is LGHNA, CDR2 YSLEER, per germline. The CDR3 spans 15 residues. CDR3 region: CASSPKMGGGTEAFF. CDR3 sequence (DNA): TGCGCCAGCAGCCCTAAAATGGGAGGGGGTACTGAAGCTTTCTTT.

This chain connects TRBV18 to TRBJ1-1, with D unclear. The ends were cut back, 5 bases at V and 7 bases at J, with 20 bases in the middle. The CDR3 has 15 amino acids. From germline, CDR1 is KGHSH and CDR2 LQKENI. The CDR3 DNA reads as TGTGCCAGCTCATTCGAGGCCCTCGGCTACGGTGAAGCTTTCTTT. It encodes CASSFEALGYGEAFF. The whole variable domain, filled in from reference TRBV18 and TRBJ1-1, reads NAGVMQNPRHLVRRRGQEARLRCSPMKGHSHVYWYRQLPEEGLKFMVYLQKENIIDESGMPKERFSAEFPKEGPSILRIQQVVRGDSAAYFCASSFEALGYGEAFFGQGTRLTVV.